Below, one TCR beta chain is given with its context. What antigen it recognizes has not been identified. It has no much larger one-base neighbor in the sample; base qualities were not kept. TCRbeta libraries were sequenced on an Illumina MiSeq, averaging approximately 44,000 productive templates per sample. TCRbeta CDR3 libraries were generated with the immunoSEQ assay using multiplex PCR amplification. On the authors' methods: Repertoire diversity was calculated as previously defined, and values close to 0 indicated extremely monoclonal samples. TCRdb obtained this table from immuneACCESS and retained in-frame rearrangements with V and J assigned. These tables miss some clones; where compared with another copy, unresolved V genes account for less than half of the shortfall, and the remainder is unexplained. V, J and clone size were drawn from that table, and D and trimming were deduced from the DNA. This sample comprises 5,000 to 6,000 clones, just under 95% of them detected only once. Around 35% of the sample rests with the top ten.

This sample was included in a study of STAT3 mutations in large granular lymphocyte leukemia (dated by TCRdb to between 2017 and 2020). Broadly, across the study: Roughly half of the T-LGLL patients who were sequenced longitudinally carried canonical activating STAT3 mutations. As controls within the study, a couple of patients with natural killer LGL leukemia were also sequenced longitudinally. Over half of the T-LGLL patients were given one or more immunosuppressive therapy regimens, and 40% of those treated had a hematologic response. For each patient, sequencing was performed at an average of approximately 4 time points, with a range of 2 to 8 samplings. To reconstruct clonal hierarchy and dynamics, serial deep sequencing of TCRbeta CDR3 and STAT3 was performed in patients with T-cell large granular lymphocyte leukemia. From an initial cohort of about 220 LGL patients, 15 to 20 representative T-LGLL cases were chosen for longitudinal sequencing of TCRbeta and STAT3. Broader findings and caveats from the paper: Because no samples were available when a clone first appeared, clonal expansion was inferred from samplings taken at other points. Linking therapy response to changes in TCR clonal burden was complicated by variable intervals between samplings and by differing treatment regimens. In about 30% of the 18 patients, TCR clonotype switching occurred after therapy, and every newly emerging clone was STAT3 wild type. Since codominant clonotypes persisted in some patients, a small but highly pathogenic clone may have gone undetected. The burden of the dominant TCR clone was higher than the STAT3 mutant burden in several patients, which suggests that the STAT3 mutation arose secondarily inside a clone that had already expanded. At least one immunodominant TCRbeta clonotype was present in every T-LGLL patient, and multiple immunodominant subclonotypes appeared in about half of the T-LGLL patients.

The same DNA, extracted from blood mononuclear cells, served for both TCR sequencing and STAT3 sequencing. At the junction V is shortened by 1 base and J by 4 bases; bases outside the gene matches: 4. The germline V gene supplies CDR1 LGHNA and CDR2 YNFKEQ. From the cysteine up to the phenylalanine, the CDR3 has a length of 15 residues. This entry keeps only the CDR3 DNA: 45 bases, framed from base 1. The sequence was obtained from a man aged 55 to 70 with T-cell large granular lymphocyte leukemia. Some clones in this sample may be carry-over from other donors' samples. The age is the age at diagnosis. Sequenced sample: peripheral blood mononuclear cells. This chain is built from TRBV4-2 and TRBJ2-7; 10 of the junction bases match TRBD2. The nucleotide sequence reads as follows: TGTGCCAGCAGCCAAGGACTAGCGGGCCCTTACGAGCAGTACTTC. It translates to CASSQGLAGPYEQYF.